These 5 T cell receptor beta chains share one sample of origin, sequenced in a study of blood T cell repertoires in COVID-19. Sequencing was performed with immunoSEQ multiplex PCR; in TCRdb, only in-frame clones are kept and a portion is missing. The sample gives about 250,000 clones, around 83% of which show up once; roughly 7.8% is in the top ten. Sequencing input: peripheral blood. These receptors came from a man aged 35 to 55 with active or convalescent COVID-19.

This clone was counted between two and nine times. The CDR3 region has the DNA TGTGCCAGCAGGGGACAGGGGGAGGATTCGGGTGGCTACACCTTC. Translation gives CASRGQGEDSGGYTF. This chain connects TRBV6-6 to TRBJ1-2; 11 nucleotides align to TRBD1. Looked up from germline, CDR1 is MNHNY and CDR2 is SVGAGI (reference sequence). The J segment lost 7 bases and the V segment lost 6 bases, leaving 10 bases of the junction unmatched. This CDR3 spans 15 amino acids.

Here the CDR3 reads CAYEQGLGEKLFF. In DNA form, the CDR3 reads TGTGCCTACGAACAGGGGCTGGGTGAAAAACTGTTTTTT. The V gene is TRBV30, the J gene TRBJ1-4; 7 positions agree with TRBD1. This CDR3 is 13 amino acids long. The J segment lost 7 bases and the V segment lost 7 bases, leaving 9 bases of the junction unmatched. Per the germline V gene, CDR1 is GTSNPN and CDR2 is SVGIG (reference sequence).

The chain uses TRBV19 and TRBJ1-1; D is perhaps TRBD1 (6 bases). This CDR3 has 16 amino acids. The V end was cut by 7 bases, the J end by 1 base, with 19 bases between. CDR1 and CDR2 (germline): LNHDA, SQIVND (reference sequence). The CDR3 DNA follows: TGTGCCAGTACTTCGTCCAGGGGACGTGGGAACACTGAAGCTTTCTTT. This sequence encodes CASTSSRGRGNTEAFF.

J is TRBJ1-4 and V is TRBV12-3 or TRBV12-4, with TRBD1 matching 8 bases. CDR3 length: 13 amino acids. The ends lost 6 bases at V and 8 bases at J; junction bases unmatched: 5. The CDR3 is CASSPGTGEKLFF. CDR3 DNA: TGTGCCAGCAGCCCAGGGACAGGAGAAAAACTGTTTTTT.

The CDR3, as DNA: TGTGCCAGCAGCTTAAAGGGTGAGCGGGAGAGACCCGATACGTACAATGAGCAGTTCTTC. As protein: CASSLKGERERPDTYNEQFF. V and J are TRBV21-1 and TRBJ2-1; the table names TRBD2, a call not compared with the DNA. TRBV21-1 corresponds to a pseudogene. This CDR3 contains 20 residues.